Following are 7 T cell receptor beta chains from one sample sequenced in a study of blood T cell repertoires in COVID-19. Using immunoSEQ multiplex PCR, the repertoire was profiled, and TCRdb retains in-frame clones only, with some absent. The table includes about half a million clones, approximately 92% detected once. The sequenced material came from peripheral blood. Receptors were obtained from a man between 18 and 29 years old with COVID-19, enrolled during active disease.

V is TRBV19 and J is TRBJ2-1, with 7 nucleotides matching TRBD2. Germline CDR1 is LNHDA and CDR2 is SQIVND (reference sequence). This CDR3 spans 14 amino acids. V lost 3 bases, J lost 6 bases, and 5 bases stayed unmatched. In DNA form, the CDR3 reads TGTGCCAGTAGTATGCGCGGGGGACGCAATGAGCAGTTCTTC. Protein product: CASSMRGGRNEQFF.

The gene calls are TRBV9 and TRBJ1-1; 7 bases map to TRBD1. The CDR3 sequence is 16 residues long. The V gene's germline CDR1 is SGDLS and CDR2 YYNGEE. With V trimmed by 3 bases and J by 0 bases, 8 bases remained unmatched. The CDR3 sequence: CASSESTGPLNTEAFF. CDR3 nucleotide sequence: TGTGCCAGCAGCGAGTCGACAGGGCCCTTGAACACTGAAGCTTTCTTT.

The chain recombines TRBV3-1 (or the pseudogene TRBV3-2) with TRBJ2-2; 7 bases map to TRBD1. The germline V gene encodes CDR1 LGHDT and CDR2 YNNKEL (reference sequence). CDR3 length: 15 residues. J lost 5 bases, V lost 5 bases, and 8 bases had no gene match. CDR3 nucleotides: TGTGCCAGCAGCGACAGACAGGGTTGGACCGGGGAGCTGTTTTTT. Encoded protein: CASSDRQGWTGELFF.

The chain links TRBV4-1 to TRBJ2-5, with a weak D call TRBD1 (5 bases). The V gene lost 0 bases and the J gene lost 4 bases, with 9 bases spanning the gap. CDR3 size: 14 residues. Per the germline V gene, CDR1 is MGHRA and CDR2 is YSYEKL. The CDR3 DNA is TGCGCCAGCAGCCAAGATAACAGGCCAGAGACCCAGTACTTC. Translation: CASSQDNRPETQYF.

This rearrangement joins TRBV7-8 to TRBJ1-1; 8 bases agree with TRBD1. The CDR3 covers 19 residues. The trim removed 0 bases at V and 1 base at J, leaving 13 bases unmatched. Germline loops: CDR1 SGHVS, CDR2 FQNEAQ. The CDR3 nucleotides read TGTGCCAGCAGCTTAGCCTACGGCAGGGGGCGCGTTGCGAACACTGAAGCTTTCTTT. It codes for CASSLAYGRGRVANTEAFF.

The CDR3 loop is CASSLELAGVGTQYF. The CDR3 nucleotides read TGCGCCAGCAGCTTGGAACTAGCGGGAGTGGGGACCCAGTACTTC. This chain links TRBV5-1 with TRBJ2-5; 11 bases map to TRBD2. CDR3 length: 15 amino acids. V shed 0 bases and J 7 bases; nucleotides not matched to a gene: 5. Germline lookup yields CDR1 SGHRS and CDR2 YFSETQ. Full variable domain (rest looked up from reference TRBV5-1 and TRBJ2-5): KAGVTQTPRYLIKTRGQQVTLSCSPISGHRSVSWYQQTPGQGLQFLFEYFSETQRNKGNFPGRFSGRQFSNSRSEMNVSTLELGDSALYLCASSLELAGVGTQYFGPGTRLLVL.

In nucleotides, the CDR3 is TGTGCCAGCAGTCCCGGGGGGGATACGCAGTATTTT. Its protein product is CASSPGGDTQYF. J is TRBJ2-3 and V is TRBV27; TRBD2 matches at 7 bases. J lost 6 bases, V lost 5 bases, and 2 bases had no gene match. The CDR3 consists of 12 residues. In germline, CDR1 is MNHEY, CDR2 SMNVEV (reference sequence).